The 29 T cell receptor beta chains listed next were all sequenced from one sample in a study of CD8+ T cells in alopecia areata. Treatment given: oral pan-JAK inhibitor, 5-10 mg twice daily. Sequencing used cDNA as its template, made by extracting RNA and reverse transcribing it. The assay was immunoSEQ multiplex PCR, and TCRdb's table has in-frame clones only and misses some. The sample consists of 140,000 to 150,000 clones, 54% of them appearing once. The sample in question was CD8+ T cells sorted from blood, obtained at week 4, from a patient treated with tofacitinib. The source is a human donor with alopecia areata.

The chain carries TRBV5-6 and TRBJ2-7; the match to TRBD2 covers 7 bases. This CDR3 has 15 amino acids. CDR1 and CDR2 (germline): SGHDT, YYEEEE. J lost 2 bases, V lost 3 bases, and 8 bases had no gene match. The CDR3 here is CASSSGLTRTYEQYF. CDR3 nucleotides: TGTGCCAGCAGCTCGGGACTAACGAGAACCTACGAGCAGTACTTC. Based on the CDR3 plus reference TRBV5-6 and TRBJ2-7, the full variable domain is DAGVTQSPTHLIKTRGQQVTLRCSPKSGHDTVSWYQQALGQGPQFIFQYYEEEERQRGNFPDRFSGHQFPNYSSELNVNALLLGDSALYLCASSSGLTRTYEQYFGPGTRLTVT.

The chain combines TRBV15 with TRBJ2-7, with no clear D. V lost 0 bases to trimming and J lost 0 bases, with 6 bases between them. CDR3 size: 14 residues. The germline V gene encodes CDR1 LNHNV and CDR2 YYDKDF (reference sequence). Written as DNA, the CDR3 is TGTGCCACCAGCAGAGATGGCAGCTCCTACGAGCAGTACTTC. Translating gives CATSRDGSSYEQYF.

The chain is built from TRBV9 and TRBJ2-5; maybe TRBD1 (5 bases). The CDR3 spans 14 residues. V was clipped by 4 bases and J by 2 bases, with 12 bases between them. Germline V lookup: CDR1 SGDLS, CDR2 YYNGEE. CDR3 coding DNA: TGTGCCAGCAGCCCCCAGGACATGCAAGAGACCCAGTACTTC. This sequence encodes CASSPQDMQETQYF.

The J gene is TRBJ2-7, the V gene TRBV5-5, with 8 bases that match TRBD1. This CDR3 is built from 15 residues. Trimming took 4 bases from V and 6 from J; bases not matched to a gene: 12. Germline V gene lookup returns CDR1 SGHKS and CDR2 YYEKEE (reference sequence). The CDR3 DNA is TGTGCCAGCAGCATCGAGACAGGGGCGTCCCGCGAGCAGTACTTC. The encoded protein is CASSIETGASREQYF.

The chain employs TRBV6-5 and TRBJ2-3; unclear D gene. The CDR3 runs to 12 residues. V was trimmed by 5 bases and J by 4 bases, leaving 7 bases between them. Germline values: CDR1 MNHEY, CDR2 SVGAGI. This CDR3 reads CASSPDSDTQYF. CDR3 nucleotide sequence: TGTGCCAGCAGTCCCGATTCAGATACGCAGTATTTT.

This chain connects TRBV27 to TRBJ1-1; maybe TRBD1 (6 bases). Trimming pared 7 bases from V and 0 bases from J, leaving 12 bases between. The CDR3 is 14 residues long. The germline CDR1 and CDR2 sequences are MNHEY and SMNVEV (reference sequence). Here the CDR3 DNA reads TGTGCCAGCACGCCCGGGGGCATGAACACTGAAGCTTTCTTT. This codes for CASTPGGMNTEAFF.

This clone has just one count. The gene calls are TRBV25-1 and TRBJ2-7; D not resolved. Germline V gives CDR1 MGHDK, CDR2 SYGVNS. CDR3 length: 12 amino acids. The V end lost 5 bases, the J end lost 6 bases, and 11 bases lay between the germline ends. CDR3 loop: CASSSTGFEQYF. The CDR3 DNA sequence: TGTGCCAGCAGTTCTACGGGCTTCGAGCAGTACTTC.

The V call is TRBV7-6, the J call TRBJ2-7; D possibly corresponds to TRBD1 (7 bases). Germline CDR1 is SGHVS and CDR2 is FNYEAQ. Trimming pared 1 base from V and 0 bases from J, leaving 10 bases between. The CDR3 extends over 15 amino acids. The CDR3 DNA is TGTGCCAGCAGCTTAGGGGGGGACAGCTCCTACGAGCAGTACTTC. Its protein product is CASSLGGDSSYEQYF.

V is TRBV29-1 and J is TRBJ1-2; D may be TRBD1 (5 bases). Germline lookup yields CDR1 SQVTM and CDR2 ANQGSEA. The CDR3 spans 13 residues. V lost 6 bases, J lost 7 bases, and 18 bases lay in between. The CDR3 coding sequence is TGCAGCGTGGGGACGGATCCGATGAGTGGCTACACCTTC. It encodes CSVGTDPMSGYTF.

The V call is TRBV19, the J call TRBJ2-6; unclear D gene. Per the germline V gene, CDR1 is LNHDA and CDR2 is SQIVND (reference sequence). The CDR3 length is 14 residues. V lost 3 bases and J 2 bases, leaving 5 bases between the germline ends. CDR3 bases: TGTGCCAGTAGTATCGTTCCTGGGGCCAACGTCCTGACTTTC. It encodes CASSIVPGANVLTF.

This clone was detected only once. The rearrangement links TRBV7-9 to TRBJ2-5; D perhaps matches TRBD2 (5 bases). The CDR3 extends over 14 amino acids. CDR1 and CDR2 from the germline V gene are SEHNR and FQNEAQ (reference sequence). The germline V and J ends were trimmed by 5 bases and 4 bases, with 14 bases remaining between them. The CDR3, as DNA: TGTGCCAGCAGCCCGCATCGGGGAATAGAGACCCAGTACTTC. Translating it yields CASSPHRGIETQYF.

The sample holds a few counts of this clone. This sequence joins TRBV4-1 and TRBJ2-1; TRBD2 aligns across 15 bases. In germline, CDR1 is MGHRA, CDR2 YSYEKL. The CDR3 is 16 residues long. The V and J ends lost 0 bases and 7 bases, in that order; junction bases with no gene match: 1. Here the CDR3 DNA reads TGCGCCAGCAGCCAAGATGGGACTAGCGGGGGGAATGAGCAGTTCTTC. Translated, it gives CASSQDGTSGGNEQFF.

This clone was seen more than once but under ten times. The genes are TRBV7-9 and TRBJ2-5, with a tentative D call TRBD2 (7 bases). Germline V gene lookup returns CDR1 SEHNR and CDR2 FQNEAQ (reference sequence). This CDR3 has 15 amino acids. With 4 bases removed from V and 5 bases from J, the gap between germline ends came to 17 bases. In nucleotides, the CDR3 is TGTGCCAGCAGCTCCTGGTGGGGGGGCCTTGAGACCCAGTACTTC. Translation gives CASSSWWGGLETQYF.

In this sample, this clone turned up a few times. The V call is TRBV5-6, the J call TRBJ2-7; perhaps TRBD1 as D (6 bases). Trimming shortened V by 6 bases and J by 2 bases, and 15 bases separated the two germline ends. Per the germline V gene, CDR1 is SGHDT and CDR2 is YYEEEE. The CDR3 totals 14 residues. CDR3 residues: CASNPSGDTYEQYF. DNA for the CDR3: TGTGCCAGCAACCCCTCAGGGGATACCTACGAGCAGTACTTC. Filled out from reference TRBV5-6 and TRBJ2-7, the complete variable domain reads DAGVTQSPTHLIKTRGQQVTLRCSPKSGHDTVSWYQQALGQGPQFIFQYYEEEERQRGNFPDRFSGHQFPNYSSELNVNALLLGDSALYLCASNPSGDTYEQYFGPGTRLTVT.

This clone was observed a handful of times. This chain joins TRBV30 and TRBJ2-5, with a possible D match to TRBD1 (5 bases). The CDR3 consists of 12 residues. Trimming stripped 4 bases from V and 0 bases from J, with 6 bases between. Germline CDR1 GTSNPN, CDR2 SVGIG (reference sequence). The CDR3 coding sequence is TGTGCCTGGAAAGGGGACCAAGAGACCCAGTACTTC. Translated: CAWKGDQETQYF. Combining the CDR3 with reference TRBV30 and TRBJ2-5 gives the whole variable domain SQTIHQWPATLVQPVGSPLSLECTVEGTSNPNLYWYRQAAGRGLQLLFYSVGIGQISSEVPQNLSASRPQDRQFILSSKKLLLSDSGFYLCAWKGDQETQYFGPGTRLLVL.

The chain links TRBV7-9 to TRBJ2-5; D might be TRBD2 (6 bases). Germline V gene lookup returns CDR1 SEHNR and CDR2 FQNEAQ (reference sequence). This CDR3 has 15 amino acids. V was shortened by 5 bases and J by 5 bases, with 18 bases between the two germline ends. CDR3 coding DNA: TGTGCCAGCAGCACCGAGAGGGAGGCGAGGGAGACCCAGTACTTC. It translates to CASSTEREARETQYF.

The V call is TRBV4-1, the J call TRBJ2-7, with 9 nucleotides matching TRBD1. The CDR3 extends over 15 amino acids. V gave up 4 bases and J gave up 0 bases; unmatched junction bases: 4. CDR1 is MGHRA and CDR2 is YSYEKL in the germline V gene. The CDR3: CASSRVTGGSYEQYF. CDR3 sequence (DNA): TGCGCCAGCAGCCGAGTGACAGGGGGCTCCTACGAGCAGTACTTC.

This clone has just one count. The V gene is TRBV4-1, the J gene TRBJ2-2; TRBD1 is a possible D gene (6 bases). CDR3 length: 14 amino acids. Per germline, CDR1 MGHRA and CDR2 YSYEKL. V was trimmed by 3 bases and J by 5 bases, leaving 10 bases between them. The CDR3 nucleotides read TGCGCCAGCAGCCAGAGCGGACAGACCGGGGAGCTGTTTTTT. This gives the protein CASSQSGQTGELFF.

CDR3 amino acids: CASSLDRNQPQHF. Written as DNA, the CDR3 is TGTGCCAGCAGTTTAGACAGAAATCAGCCCCAGCATTTT. The chain joins TRBV27 to TRBJ1-5, with D maybe TRBD1 (5 bases). V lost 2 bases and J lost 4, with 6 bases in between. There are 13 residues in the CDR3. The germline CDR1 and CDR2 sequences are MNHEY and SMNVEV (reference sequence).

This chain joins TRBV2 and TRBJ1-4, with D hard to call. With 2 bases removed from V and 7 bases from J, the gap between germline ends came to 5 bases. CDR3 length: 12 amino acids. The germline CDR1 and CDR2 sequences are SNHLY and FYNNEI. The CDR3 DNA is TGTGCCAGCAGTGAATTTTTTGAAAAACTGTTTTTT. This translates into CASSEFFEKLFF.

This clone was counted a few times. The rearrangement links TRBV27 to TRBJ2-7; tentatively, D is TRBD1 (5 bases). The V end lost 2 bases, the J end lost 3 bases, and 8 bases lay between the germline ends. CDR3 length equals 13 residues. The germline V gene encodes CDR1 MNHEY and CDR2 SMNVEV (reference sequence). The CDR3 reads CASSLGHLYEQYF. The CDR3, as DNA: TGTGCCAGCAGTTTAGGACACCTCTACGAGCAGTACTTC.

The J gene is TRBJ1-6, the V gene TRBV27; the match to TRBD1 covers 7 bases. The CDR3 totals 15 residues. After removal of 6 bases from V and 13 bases from J, the junction contained 15 bases not matched to a gene. CDR1 and CDR2 from the germline V gene are MNHEY and SMNVEV (reference sequence). The CDR3: CASRGGGTLRGPLHF. CDR3 sequence (DNA): TGTGCCAGCAGGGGAGGAGGGACTCTCAGGGGGCCCCTCCACTTT.

In its sample, this clone was seen a few times. V is TRBV27 and J is TRBJ2-7; a weak D match, TRBD1 (5 bases). CDR3 length equals 12 residues. Germline-derived CDR1 and CDR2 are MNHEY and SMNVEV (reference sequence). Trimming pared 6 bases from V and 2 bases from J, leaving 8 bases between. The CDR3 DNA follows: TGTGCCAGCAGCGACAGAACCTACGAGCAGTACTTC. Its protein is CASSDRTYEQYF.

V is TRBV5-1 and J is TRBJ1-4, with a possible D match to TRBD1 (6 bases). The germline V gene has CDR1 SGHRS and CDR2 YFSETQ. This CDR3 spans 13 amino acids. V dropped 2 bases and J dropped 8 bases, with 10 bases sitting between them. DNA of the CDR3: TGCGCCAGCAGCTTACAGGGACGGGAAAAACTGTTTTTT. Translation: CASSLQGREKLFF.

As DNA, the CDR3 is TGTGCAATCGAGGCAGGCTACGAGCAGTACTTC. Translation: CAIEAGYEQYF. V is TRBV10-3 and J is TRBJ2-7; D unclear. This CDR3 has 11 residues. CDR1 and CDR2 from the germline V gene are ENHRY and SYGVKD.

This clone was recorded a few times. The gene calls are TRBV30 and TRBJ2-2, with TRBD2 as a possible D gene (5 bases). The CDR3 sequence is 17 residues long. Trimming took off 3 bases at V and 0 bases at J, with 17 bases between the two ends. Germline loops: CDR1 GTSNPN, CDR2 SVGIG (reference sequence). The CDR3 sequence: CAWSLLLVYSNTGELFF. The CDR3 bases are TGTGCCTGGAGCCTACTACTAGTTTATTCGAACACCGGGGAGCTGTTTTTT.

The chain couples TRBV13 to TRBJ1-2; the D gene is possibly TRBD1 (5 bases). This CDR3 is built from 16 residues. The germline V and J ends were trimmed by 4 bases and 3 bases, with 18 bases remaining between them. CDR1 is PRHDT, CDR2 FYEKMQ, per germline (reference sequence). The DNA of the CDR3 is TGTGCCAGCAGCTCGCCTGGGGGAGGGGTTGACTATGGCTACACCTTC. This codes for CASSSPGGGVDYGYTF.

This chain links TRBV5-1 with TRBJ2-3; D is unresolved. Per the germline V gene, CDR1 is SGHRS and CDR2 is YFSETQ. The V gene lost 0 bases and the J gene lost 6 bases, with 14 bases spanning the gap. The CDR3 loop spans 15 amino acids. CDR3 residues: CASSLDSIALDTQYF. CDR3 coding DNA: TGCGCCAGCAGCTTGGACTCCATTGCGCTGGATACGCAGTATTTT. The full variable domain, completed using reference TRBV5-1 and TRBJ2-3, is KAGVTQTPRYLIKTRGQQVTLSCSPISGHRSVSWYQQTPGQGLQFLFEYFSETQRNKGNFPGRFSGRQFSNSRSEMNVSTLELGDSALYLCASSLDSIALDTQYFGPGTRLTVL.

The chain combines TRBV29-1 with TRBJ1-1; D remains ambiguous. This CDR3 region has 11 residues. V was cut by 3 bases and J by 3 bases, with 5 bases left in between. The germline V gene encodes CDR1 SQVTM and CDR2 ANQGSEA. The CDR3 is CSVDTDTEAFF. The CDR3 DNA follows: TGCAGCGTTGACACGGACACTGAAGCTTTCTTT.